Below, 11 T cell receptor beta chains from the same sample are listed, as sequenced in a study of shared clonotypes between healthy human individuals. Terminally differentiated effector memory CD45RA+ cells were excluded from the naive CD8 cells, which were CD45RO-negative and positively selected for CCR7. Data came from immunoSEQ multiplex PCR; TCRdb stores just in-frame clones and leaves some out. The data contain about 2.1 million clones, more than 85% of them singletons. The sequenced material came from naive CD8+ T cells from PBMCs. The origin of the receptors is a man aged 18 to 30 in good health. Some clones in this sample may be carry-over from other donors' samples.

The rearrangement links TRBV13 to TRBJ2-7; the D call may be TRBD1 or TRBD2 (5 bases each). CDR1 and CDR2 from the germline V gene are PRHDT and FYEKMQ (reference sequence). The V end lost 5 bases, the J end lost 0 bases, and 14 bases lay between the germline ends. This CDR3 spans 15 amino acids. The CDR3 region has the DNA TGTGCCAGCAGCCCAGGTTGGGGGAGCTCCTACGAGCAGTACTTC. As protein: CASSPGWGSSYEQYF.

J is TRBJ2-7 and V is TRBV27, with D unresolved. V was clipped by 8 bases and J by 0 bases, with 14 bases between them. From germline, CDR1 is MNHEY and CDR2 SMNVEV (reference sequence). This CDR3 has 14 residues. The chain's CDR3 is CASWQDLSSYEQYF. In DNA, the CDR3 is TGTGCCAGCTGGCAGGACCTTAGCTCCTACGAGCAGTACTTC.

The chain employs TRBV11-1 and TRBJ2-2; 10 bases agree with TRBD1. The ends lost 1 base at V and 1 base at J; junction bases unmatched: 0. The CDR3 contains 16 residues. The germline CDR1 and CDR2 sequences are SGHAT and FQDESV (reference sequence). The CDR3 nucleotides are TGTGCCAGCAGCTTAGGGGACAGGGGGAACACCGGGGAGCTGTTTTTT. Its protein product is CASSLGDRGNTGELFF.

This chain uses TRBV5-1 with TRBJ1-2; 9 nucleotides align to TRBD1. Germline CDR1 and CDR2: SGHRS and YFSETQ. The trim removed 0 bases at V and 7 bases at J, leaving 4 bases unmatched. This CDR3 has 14 residues. In nucleotides, the CDR3 is TGCGCCAGCAGCTTGGGACAGGGGGTCCCTGGCTACACCTTC. Translation: CASSLGQGVPGYTF. Complete variable domain (other parts from reference TRBV5-1 and TRBJ1-2): KAGVTQTPRYLIKTRGQQVTLSCSPISGHRSVSWYQQTPGQGLQFLFEYFSETQRNKGNFPGRFSGRQFSNSRSEMNVSTLELGDSALYLCASSLGQGVPGYTFGSGTRLTVV.

This chain joins TRBV4-2 and TRBJ2-1; D is unresolved. V lost 4 bases and J lost 6, with 13 bases in between. Germline-derived CDR1 and CDR2 are LGHNA and YNFKEQ. The CDR3 consists of 14 residues. The CDR3 protein is CASSPEVGPNEQFF. CDR3 sequence (DNA): TGTGCCAGCAGCCCTGAAGTAGGACCCAATGAGCAGTTCTTC.

This chain links TRBV28 with TRBJ2-1; the match to TRBD2 covers 11 bases. J gave up 13 bases and V 6 bases, and 5 bases lay outside the gene matches. CDR3 size: 12 residues. CDR1 is MDHEN and CDR2 is SYDVKM in the germline V gene. CDR3 sequence (DNA): TGTGCCAGCAGAGCCGGGACTAGCGGTCAGTTCTTC. Translation: CASRAGTSGQFF.

The V gene is TRBV5-6, the J gene TRBJ2-1, with 10 bases identical to TRBD2. V was pared by 7 bases and J by 8 bases, with 12 bases of the junction left unmatched. This CDR3 is 15 amino acids long. CDR1 is SGHDT, CDR2 YYEEEE, per germline. The CDR3 DNA reads as TGTGCCAGCGAAAAAGCGGGAGGGCCGCTGGATGAGCAGTTCTTC. Translating gives CASEKAGGPLDEQFF.

This chain joins TRBV16 and TRBJ1-5; D not certain. The CDR3 loop spans 12 amino acids. Germline-derived CDR1 and CDR2 are KGHSY and FQNENV. The V end lost 4 bases, the J end lost 7 bases, and 8 bases lay between the germline ends. As DNA, the CDR3 is TGTGCCAGCAGCCCCCGGGAGCAGCCCCAGCATTTT. Translation gives CASSPREQPQHF.

V and J are TRBV4-3 and TRBJ2-7, with TRBD2 matching 14 bases. V was clipped by 4 bases and J by 4 bases; unmatched bases: 3. The CDR3 consists of 15 residues. The germline gives CDR1 LGHNA, CDR2 YSLEER. In DNA form, the CDR3 reads TGCGCCAGCAGCCGGAGACTAGCGGGGGGGTACGAGCAGTACTTC. Translation: CASSRRLAGGYEQYF.

The V and J genes are TRBV6-6 and TRBJ2-5; 10 bases align to TRBD2. Germline V gene data show CDR1 as MNHNY and CDR2 as SVGAGI (reference sequence). V trimming: 6 bases; J trimming: 4 bases; junction bases outside the gene matches: 5. The CDR3 covers 14 residues. The CDR3 sequence: CASSPGLARETQYF. The CDR3 coding sequence is TGTGCCAGCAGCCCGGGACTAGCGAGAGAGACCCAGTACTTC.

The V call is TRBV29-1, the J call TRBJ2-7; D call uncertain. V shed 0 bases and J shed 0 bases, with 21 bases lying between them. The germline V gene encodes CDR1 SQVTM and CDR2 ANQGSEA. This CDR3 spans 18 amino acids. The CDR3 spells CSVEDYEGESTGSYEQYF. Here the CDR3 DNA reads TGCAGCGTTGAAGATTATGAAGGCGAGTCGACTGGCTCCTACGAGCAGTACTTC.